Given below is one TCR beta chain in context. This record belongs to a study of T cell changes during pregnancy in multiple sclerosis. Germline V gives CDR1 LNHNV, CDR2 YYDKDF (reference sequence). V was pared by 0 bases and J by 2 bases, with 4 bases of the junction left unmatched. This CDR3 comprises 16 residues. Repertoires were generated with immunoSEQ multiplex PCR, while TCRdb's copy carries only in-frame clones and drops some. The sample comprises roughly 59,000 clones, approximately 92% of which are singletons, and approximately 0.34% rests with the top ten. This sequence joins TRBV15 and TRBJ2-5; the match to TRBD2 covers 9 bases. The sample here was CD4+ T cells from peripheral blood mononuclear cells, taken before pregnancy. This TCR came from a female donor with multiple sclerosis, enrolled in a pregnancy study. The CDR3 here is CATSRERAGGQETQYF. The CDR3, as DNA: TGTGCCACCAGCAGAGAGCGGGCGGGAGGGCAAGAGACCCAGTACTTC.